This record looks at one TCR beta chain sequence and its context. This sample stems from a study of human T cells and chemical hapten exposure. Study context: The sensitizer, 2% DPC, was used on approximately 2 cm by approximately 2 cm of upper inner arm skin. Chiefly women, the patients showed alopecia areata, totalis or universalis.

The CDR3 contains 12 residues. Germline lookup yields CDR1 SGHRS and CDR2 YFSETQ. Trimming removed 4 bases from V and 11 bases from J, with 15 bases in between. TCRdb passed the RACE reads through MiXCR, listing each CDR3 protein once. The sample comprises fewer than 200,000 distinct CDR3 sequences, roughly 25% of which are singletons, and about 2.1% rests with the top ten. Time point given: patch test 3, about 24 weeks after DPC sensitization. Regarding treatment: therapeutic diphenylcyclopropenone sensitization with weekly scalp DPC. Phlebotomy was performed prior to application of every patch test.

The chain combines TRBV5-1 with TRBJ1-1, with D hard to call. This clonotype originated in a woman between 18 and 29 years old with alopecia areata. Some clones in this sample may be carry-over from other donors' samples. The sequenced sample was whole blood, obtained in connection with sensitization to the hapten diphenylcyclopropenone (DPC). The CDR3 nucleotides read TGCGCCAGCAGCGTAGCGGGGTCGGGGGCTTTCTTT. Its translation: CASSVAGSGAFF.